The T cell receptor beta chain described here comes from a study of regulatory and conventional T cells in RAG deficiency. Study observations and caveats: Shannon entropy was markedly lower and Simpson indices higher in RAG-deficient patients than control T-cell subsets. Shorter CDR3s in all patient subsets; >80% Treg-Tconv overlap in Omenn.

Germline lookup yields CDR1 LNHDA and CDR2 SQIVND (reference sequence). CDR3 length equals 12 residues. V was clipped by 1 base and J by 7 bases, with 4 bases between them. Blood CD4+ CD25-high CD127-low regulatory T cells supplied the genomic DNA template. Measured with immunoSEQ multiplex PCR; TCRdb has only the in-frame clones, and not every one. In the table there are 9,000 to 15,000 clones, approximately 93% of which are singletons. In regard to this clone: The antigen remains unidentified.

These records were also assigned to another study, of regulatory T cells. This second study says: The PCR used 52 TRBV and 13 TRBJ primers. Patient repertoires had restricted TRB V-J pairs and skewed V and J usage, most in Tregs.

Sequenced sample: CD127- CD25+ CD4+ Tregs sorted from blood. This clonotype was obtained from a human donor in good health. The chain couples TRBV19 to TRBJ1-4; D ambiguous. As DNA, the CDR3 is TGTGCCAGTAGTATAGGAGGTGAAAAACTGTTTTTT. It is translated as CASSIGGEKLFF.